This T cell receptor (beta chain) was captured by sequencing in a study of shared clonotypes between healthy human individuals. The V gene lost 6 bases and the J gene lost 0 bases, with 9 bases spanning the gap. CDR1 and CDR2 (germline): SQVTM, ANQGSEA. CDR3 length equals 13 residues. Naive CD8 cells comprised CD45RO-negative, CCR7-positively selected cells, excluding terminally differentiated effector memory CD45RA+ cells. Replicate PCRs for sorted subsets used around 190 ng DNA; this equaled 25,000 to 30,000 T cell genomes. Produced via immunoSEQ multiplex PCR; TCRdb's table is partial and in-frame only. The sample includes 630,000 or so clones, 95% to 98% of them seen just once.

This sequence was found in a man in his thirties or forties in good health. The chain joins TRBV29-1 to TRBJ2-1, with a tentative D call TRBD2 (5 bases). Sequencing was performed on naive CD8+ T cells sorted from blood. The CDR3 spells CSVLRVSYNEQFF. In nucleotides, the CDR3 is TGCAGCGTGCTGCGGGTCTCCTACAATGAGCAGTTCTTC.